This T cell receptor (beta chain) is from a study of T cells in Graves' hyperthyroidism and ophthalmopathy. Germline values: CDR1 LNHDA, CDR2 SQIVND (reference sequence). CDR3 size: 12 residues. The V gene lost 7 bases and the J gene lost 3 bases, with 9 bases spanning the gap. Patients showing uncontrolled infection, other autoimmune disease, pregnancy or lactation were ineligible. Together with thyroid ultrasound, orbital computed tomography, serum thyroxine and TRAb, clinical symptoms were used for diagnoses. This clonotype was seen many times. The antigen remains undetermined. Study results and limitations: Blood held most thyroid clonotypes expanded above 0.001 frequency. Model output signaled ophthalmopathy a median roughly 6 months ahead of onset.

RNA transcripts gave rise to amplified TCR beta CDR3 regions. Using the HTBI primer set, a first-round RT-PCR was run on the TCR CDR3. TCRdb reprocessed the multiplex PCR reads via MiXCR and lists one record per CDR3 protein. The sample carries hundreds of thousands of distinct CDR3 sequences, nearly 45% recorded once. This clonotype was obtained from an adult man with Graves' disease, either hyperthyroidism or ophthalmopathy (not recorded which). This chain joins TRBV19 and TRBJ1-1; the D is unclear. Sequencing was carried out using peripheral blood or thyroid tissue (not recorded which). Here the CDR3 DNA reads TGTGCCAGTAAAGACCGTGACACTGAAGCTTTCTTT. Translating it yields CASKDRDTEAFF.